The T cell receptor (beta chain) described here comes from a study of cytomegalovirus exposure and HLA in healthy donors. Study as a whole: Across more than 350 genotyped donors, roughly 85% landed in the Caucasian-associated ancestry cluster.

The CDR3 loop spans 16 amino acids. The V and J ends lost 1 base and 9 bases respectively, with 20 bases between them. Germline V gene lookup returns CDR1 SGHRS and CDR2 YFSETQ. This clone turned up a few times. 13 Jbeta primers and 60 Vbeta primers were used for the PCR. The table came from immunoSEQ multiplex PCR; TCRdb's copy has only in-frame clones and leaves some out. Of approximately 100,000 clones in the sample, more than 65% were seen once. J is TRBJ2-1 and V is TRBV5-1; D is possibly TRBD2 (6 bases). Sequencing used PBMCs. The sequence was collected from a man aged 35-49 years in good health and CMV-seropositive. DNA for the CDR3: TGCGCCAGCAGCTTGTATTCGCCCATCGGGAGCTTTGAGCAGTTCTTC. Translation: CASSLYSPIGSFEQFF.